This passage covers 8 T cell receptor beta chains from one sample sequenced in a study of cytomegalovirus exposure and HLA in healthy donors. Sequenced by immunoSEQ multiplex PCR; TCRdb stores in-frame clones only, minus some. The table shows over 150,000 clones, with 65% to 90% occurring only once. Sequenced material: PBMCs. Receptors originate from a woman between 18 and 29 years old in good health and CMV-seronegative.

V and J are TRBV14 and TRBJ2-5; 8 bases are a match to TRBD1. Trimming took 3 bases from V and 1 from J; bases not matched to a gene: 10. The CDR3 loop spans 17 amino acids. Germline CDR1 SGHDN, CDR2 FVKESK. In DNA form, the CDR3 reads TGTGCCAGCAGCCACCTAAGCCCAGGGGGCTCCCAAGAGACCCAGTACTTC. Its protein is CASSHLSPGGSQETQYF.

The chain has TRBV4-2 and TRBJ1-2; 9 nucleotides match TRBD1. CDR1 is LGHNA, CDR2 YNFKEQ, per germline. J gave up 6 bases and V 2 bases, and 4 bases lay outside the gene matches. The CDR3 loop spans 14 amino acids. In DNA, the CDR3 is TGTGCCAGCAGCCAATACAGGGGGCAGGATGGCTACACCTTC. Translated: CASSQYRGQDGYTF.

V is TRBV18 and J is TRBJ2-7; the match to TRBD2 covers 8 bases. There are 15 residues in the CDR3. J was trimmed by 4 bases and V by 5 bases; bases with no gene match: 10. Germline-derived CDR1 and CDR2 are KGHSH and LQKENI. The CDR3 here is CASSSQRESGYEQYF. CDR3 nucleotide sequence: TGTGCCAGCTCATCCCAGCGGGAGTCTGGGTACGAGCAGTACTTC.

V and J are TRBV7-2 and TRBJ2-7; TRBD1 is a possible D gene (6 bases). CDR3 length: 15 residues. Germline CDR1 reads SGHTA; CDR2 reads FQGNSA. Trimming took 1 base from V and 5 from J, leaving 15 bases between them. Written as DNA, the CDR3 is TGTGCCAGCAGCTTAGACAGGGAAGCAGCGAACGAGCAGTACTTC. Translated, it gives CASSLDREAANEQYF.

The chain uses TRBV4-3 and TRBJ2-3, with 9 bases lining up with TRBD2. Germline assignment: CDR1 LGHNA and CDR2 YSLEER. This CDR3 has 16 residues. The J segment lost 6 bases and the V segment lost 2 bases, leaving 9 bases of the junction unmatched. CDR3 in amino acids: CASSQSTLAGSDTQYF. The CDR3, as DNA: TGCGCCAGCAGCCAAAGCACGCTAGCGGGGTCGGATACGCAGTATTTT.

The rearrangement joins TRBV6-1 to TRBJ1-1; unclear D gene. The V and J ends lost 3 bases and 2 bases respectively, with 10 bases between them. CDR1 and CDR2 from the germline V gene are MNHNS and SASEGT. The CDR3 contains 14 residues. For the CDR3, the DNA is TGTGCCAGCAGTGACCTTCGACTCAACACTGAAGCTTTCTTT. It yields the protein CASSDLRLNTEAFF.

The chain combines TRBV4-3 with TRBJ1-5, with D hard to call. CDR3 length: 13 residues. CDR1 is LGHNA and CDR2 is YSLEER in the germline V gene. Trimming took off 0 bases at V and 4 bases at J, with 4 bases between the two ends. The DNA for the CDR3 is TGCGCCAGCAGCCAAGATCGGAATCAGCCCCAGCATTTT. This translates into CASSQDRNQPQHF.

The V gene is TRBV7-9, the J gene TRBJ2-2; D uncertain. In germline, CDR1 is SEHNR, CDR2 FQNEAQ (reference sequence). The CDR3 is 12 amino acids. Between the trimmed V and J ends, which lost 4 bases and 7 bases, there was a span of 7 bases. The CDR3 loop is CASSSFSGELFF. The DNA for the CDR3 is TGTGCCAGCAGCTCCTTTAGCGGGGAGCTGTTTTTT.